This entry lists 15 T cell receptor beta chains sequenced from one sample in a study of metastatic and nonmetastatic thyroid tumors. Patients had received no treatment of any kind before thyroid surgery. MiXCR was used by TCRdb to re-call the PCR reads. The data contain 15,000 to 20,000 clones, about 33% of them singletons. The sequencing input was adjacent normal tissue. These receptors were obtained from a female donor with papillary thyroid cancer or a benign thyroid nodule (not recorded which). Some clones in this sample may be carry-over from other donors' samples.

Turning to this clone: The final CDR3 position lacks the conserved phenylalanine or tryptophan, pointing to a likely read error. The chain joins TRBV6-2 or TRBV6-3 to TRBJ2-1, with D unclear. The germline V and J ends were trimmed by 2 bases and 10 bases, with 18 bases remaining between them. The CDR3 spans 15 residues. The germline V gene encodes CDR1 MNHEY and CDR2 SVGEGT. CDR3 coding DNA: TGTGCCAGCAGTTACGCCCAGAGCTCCTACACAGAGCAGTTCGTC. Translated, it gives CASSYAQSSYTEQFV.

V is TRBV2 and J is TRBJ1-2, with D possibly TRBD1 on 6 matching bases. Trimming left V 3 bases short and J 11 bases short, with 16 bases between. The CDR3 is 13 amino acids. CDR1 and CDR2 from the germline V gene are SNHLY and FYNNEI. The CDR3 sequence is CASSDNRVDKYTF. CDR3 nucleotides: TGTGCCAGCAGTGACAACAGGGTGGATAAATACACCTTC.

The count of this clone is one. In DNA form, the CDR3 reads TGCAGTGCTAGACCAGGGGCTGAAGCTTTCTTT. This codes for CSARPGAEAFF. The chain combines TRBV20-1 with TRBJ1-1; TRBD1 is a possible D gene (6 bases). V was cut by 2 bases and J by 6 bases, with 7 bases left in between. The CDR3 covers 11 residues. Germline CDR1 and CDR2: DFQATT and SNEGSKA (reference sequence).

At least ten counts were recorded for this clone. The V and J genes are TRBV2 and TRBJ2-4; TRBD1 might be the D (5 bases). Between the trimmed V and J ends, which lost 7 bases and 2 bases, there was a span of 12 bases. The CDR3 is 14 residues long. Germline CDR1 reads SNHLY; CDR2 reads FYNNEI. As DNA, the CDR3 is TGTGCCAGCACCTTGACAGTGACCAAAAACATTCAGTACTTC. Its protein product is CASTLTVTKNIQYF.

This clone has more than one count but fewer than ten. This chain links TRBV19 with TRBJ2-3, with no clear D. Germline values: CDR1 LNHDA, CDR2 SQIVND (reference sequence). Trimming pared 8 bases from V and 0 bases from J, leaving 9 bases between. The CDR3 is 13 residues long. The CDR3 DNA reads as TGTGCCAGTTATGAGTTTAGCACAGATACGCAGTATTTT. Its translation is CASYEFSTDTQYF.

Only a few counts were recorded for this clone. The chain carries TRBV12-3 or TRBV12-4 and TRBJ2-7; TRBD2 agrees at 12 bases. The CDR3 extends over 15 amino acids. The J segment lost 7 bases and the V segment lost 1 base, leaving 5 bases of the junction unmatched. The CDR3 sequence is CASSLGTSGTEEQYF. Here the CDR3 DNA reads TGTGCCAGCAGTTTAGGGACTAGCGGGACTGAAGAGCAGTACTTC.

This chain joins TRBV6-5 and TRBJ2-7, with D perhaps being TRBD1 or TRBD2 (5 bases each). Germline CDR1 and CDR2: MNHEY and SVGAGI. V lost 0 bases and J 2 bases, leaving 8 bases between the germline ends. This CDR3 has 14 amino acids. The CDR3 nucleotides are TGTGCCAGCAGTTACTCGGGACCTCCCTACGAGCAGTACTTC. Translated: CASSYSGPPYEQYF.

Ten or more counts support this clone. The chain employs TRBV30 and TRBJ2-1; D is undetermined. The germline gives CDR1 GTSNPN, CDR2 SVGIG (reference sequence). The V gene lost 2 bases and the J gene lost 7 bases, with 21 bases spanning the gap. The CDR3 covers 16 residues. The CDR3 DNA is TGTGCCTGGAGTCCTTGGTGGCTCAGAAGAAGGAATGAGCAGTTCTTC. Amino acid sequence: CAWSPWWLRRRNEQFF.

There are a few counts of this clone. The chain couples TRBV6-5 to TRBJ2-2; 8 nucleotides line up with TRBD1. The CDR3 extends over 15 amino acids. V was clipped by 4 bases and J by 6 bases; unmatched bases: 7. The germline gives CDR1 MNHEY, CDR2 SVGAGI. The CDR3 loop reads CASSSFPGGSGELFF. In DNA, the CDR3 is TGTGCCAGCAGTTCATTCCCAGGGGGCTCCGGGGAGCTGTTTTTT.

This clone was observed a single time. This chain links TRBV5-1 with TRBJ2-7; TRBD1 agrees at 10 bases. CDR1 SGHRS and CDR2 YFSETQ come from the germline V gene. Germline trimming cut 0 bases from V and 7 bases from J; bases unmatched to any gene: 7. The CDR3 is 15 amino acids. CDR3 in DNA: TGCGCCAGCAGCTTGGCCGTGGACAGGGGGAAAGAGCAGTACTTC. Translation gives CASSLAVDRGKEQYF.

The chain recombines TRBV30 with TRBJ1-2; 9 bases are a match to TRBD1. Germline V gives CDR1 GTSNPN, CDR2 SVGIG (reference sequence). The V segment lost 5 bases and the J segment 4 bases; nucleotides outside the gene matches: 2. This CDR3 spans 12 amino acids. The CDR3 nucleotides are TGTGCCTGGGACAGGGGGGCCTATGGCTACACCTTC. It specifies CAWDRGAYGYTF.

V usage is TRBV5-1 and J usage is TRBJ2-3, with 7 positions matching TRBD1. There are 14 residues in the CDR3. V lost 3 bases, J lost 1 base, and 2 bases stayed unmatched. The germline V gene encodes CDR1 SGHRS and CDR2 YFSETQ. CDR3: CASSSRGRTDTQYF. The DNA of the CDR3 is TGCGCCAGCAGCTCTAGGGGGCGCACAGATACGCAGTATTTT.

The chain joins TRBV30 to TRBJ1-1, with D hard to call. CDR1 is GTSNPN, CDR2 SVGIG, per germline (reference sequence). This CDR3 spans 12 amino acids. Trimming pared 1 base from V and 11 bases from J, leaving 14 bases between. CDR3: CAWSGIYGDAFF. The CDR3 DNA reads TGTGCCTGGAGTGGCATCTACGGGGATGCTTTCTTT.

The chain joins TRBV6-1 to TRBJ2-3; D is perhaps TRBD1 or TRBD2 (5 bases each). CDR3 size: 13 residues. Germline loops: CDR1 MNHNS, CDR2 SASEGT. V dropped 3 bases and J dropped 2 bases, with 6 bases sitting between them. In DNA form, the CDR3 reads TGTGCCAGCAGTGACGGGGCCACAGATACGCAGTATTTT. It encodes CASSDGATDTQYF.

This rearrangement joins TRBV9 to TRBJ1-6; no clear D gene. Trimming removed 5 bases from V and 6 bases from J, with 12 bases in between. CDR1 is SGDLS, CDR2 YYNGEE, per germline. The CDR3 loop spans 14 amino acids. The CDR3 coding sequence is TGTGCCAGCAGGCGAGGAGGTGGTAATTCACCCCTCCACTTT. This sequence encodes CASRRGGGNSPLHF.